This T cell receptor beta chain was identified in a study of tumor-infiltrating lymphocytes in oesophageal squamous cell carcinoma. CDR1 MDHEN and CDR2 SYDVKM come from the germline V gene. The CDR3 has 17 amino acids. TCRdb reprocessed the PCR reads with MiXCR, giving one entry per CDR3 protein. This table has approximately 21,000 distinct CDR3 sequences, less than 45% appearing once. This clonotype was observed at least ten times. One base away lies a much larger clone, so this may be a sequencing read error. Sequencing was carried out using esophageal tumor tissue. This receptor was identified in a male donor with esophageal squamous cell carcinoma. V usage is TRBV28 and J usage is TRBJ2-1; the match to TRBD1 covers 7 bases. The J call may be in error: the DNA end matches TRBJ2-7 better. DNA for the CDR3: TGTGCCAGCAGTTTACCCTCCGGGACAGATTCCTACAATGAGCAGTACTTC. Translating it yields CASSLPSGTDSYNEQYF.